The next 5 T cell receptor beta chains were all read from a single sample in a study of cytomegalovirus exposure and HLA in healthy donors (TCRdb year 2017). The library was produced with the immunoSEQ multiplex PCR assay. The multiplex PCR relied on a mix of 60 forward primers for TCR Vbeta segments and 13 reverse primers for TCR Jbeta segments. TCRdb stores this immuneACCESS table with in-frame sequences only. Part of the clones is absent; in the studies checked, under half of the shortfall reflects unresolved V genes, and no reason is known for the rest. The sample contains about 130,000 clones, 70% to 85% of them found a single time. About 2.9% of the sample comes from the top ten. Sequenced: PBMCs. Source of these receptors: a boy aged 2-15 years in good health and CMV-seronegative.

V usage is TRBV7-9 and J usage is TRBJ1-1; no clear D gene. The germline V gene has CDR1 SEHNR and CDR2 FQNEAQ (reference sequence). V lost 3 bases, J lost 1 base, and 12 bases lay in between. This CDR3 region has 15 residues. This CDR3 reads CASSLEQIRNTEAFF. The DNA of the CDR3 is TGTGCCAGCAGCTTGGAACAGATCAGGAACACTGAAGCTTTCTTT.

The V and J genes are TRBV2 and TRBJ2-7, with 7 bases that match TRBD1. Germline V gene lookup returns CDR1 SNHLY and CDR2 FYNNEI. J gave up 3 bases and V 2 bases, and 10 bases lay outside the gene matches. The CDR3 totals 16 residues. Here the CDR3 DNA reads TGTGCCAGCAGTGAACAGGGACAGCCATTTTACTACGAGCAGTACGTC. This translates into CASSEQGQPFYYEQYV.

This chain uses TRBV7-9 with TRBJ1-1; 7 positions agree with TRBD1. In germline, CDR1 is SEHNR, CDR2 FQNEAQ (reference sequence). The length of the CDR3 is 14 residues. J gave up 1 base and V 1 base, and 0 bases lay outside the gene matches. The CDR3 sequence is CASSLGQGNTEAFF. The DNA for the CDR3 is TGTGCCAGCAGCTTAGGACAGGGGAACACTGAAGCTTTCTTT. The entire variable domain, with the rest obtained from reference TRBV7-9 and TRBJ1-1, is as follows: DTGVSQNPRHKITKRGQNVTFRCDPISEHNRLYWYRQTLGQGPEFLTYFQNEAQLEKSRLLSDRFSAERPKGSFSTLEIQRTEQGDSAMYLCASSLGQGNTEAFFGQGTRLTVV.

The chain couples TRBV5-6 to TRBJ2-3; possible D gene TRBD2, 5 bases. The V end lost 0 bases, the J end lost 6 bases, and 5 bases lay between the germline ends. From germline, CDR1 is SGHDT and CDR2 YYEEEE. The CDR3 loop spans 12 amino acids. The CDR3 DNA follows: TGTGCCAGCAGCTTGGGAGGGGATACGCAGTATTTT. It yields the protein CASSLGGDTQYF.

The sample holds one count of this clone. The CDR3 loop is CASTDPGGGETQYF. DNA for the CDR3: TGTGCCAGCACTGACCCGGGGGGGGGAGAGACCCAGTACTTC. The rearrangement uses TRBV2 and TRBJ2-5; 8 positions agree with TRBD2. The V gene's germline CDR1 is SNHLY and CDR2 FYNNEI. The CDR3 has 14 residues. V gave up 7 bases and J gave up 4 bases; unmatched junction bases: 8.